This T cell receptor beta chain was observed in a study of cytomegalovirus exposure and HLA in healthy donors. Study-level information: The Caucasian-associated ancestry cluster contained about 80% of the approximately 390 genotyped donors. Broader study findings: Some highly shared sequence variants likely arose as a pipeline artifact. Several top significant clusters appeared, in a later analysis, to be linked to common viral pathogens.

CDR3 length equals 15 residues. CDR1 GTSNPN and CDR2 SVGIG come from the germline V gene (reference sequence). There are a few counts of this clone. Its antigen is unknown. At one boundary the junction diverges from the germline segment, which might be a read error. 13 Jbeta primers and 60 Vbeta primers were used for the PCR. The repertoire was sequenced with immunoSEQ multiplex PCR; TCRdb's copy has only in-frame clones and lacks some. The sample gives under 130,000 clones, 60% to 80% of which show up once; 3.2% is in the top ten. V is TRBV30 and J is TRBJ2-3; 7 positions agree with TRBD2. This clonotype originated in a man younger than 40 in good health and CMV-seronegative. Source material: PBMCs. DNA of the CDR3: TGTGCCGGGAGGACTAGGCACCCACTCACAGATACGCAGTATTTT. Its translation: CAGRTRHPLTDTQYF. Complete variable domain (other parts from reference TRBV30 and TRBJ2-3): SQTIHQWPATLVQPVGSPLSLECTVEGTSNPNLYWYRQAAGRGLQLLFYSVGIGQISSEVPQNLSASRPQDRQFILSSKKLLLSDSGFYLCAGRTRHPLTDTQYFGPGTRLTVL.